The TCR beta chain described here comes from a study of CD8 T cells in Susac syndrome. In germline, CDR1 is MNHEY, CDR2 SMNVEV (reference sequence). V gave up 6 bases and J gave up 0 bases, with 17 bases separating them. The CDR3 has 16 residues. Treatment-naive patients with stable or active relapsing-remitting disease were the multiple sclerosis controls. Reverse transcription of 0.5 to 1 ug RNA was performed with random hexamers. Amplification of TCR beta CDR3 was carried out by immunoSEQ multiplex PCR, which covered 54 Vbeta and 13 Jbeta segments. From the immunoSEQ multiplex PCR reads, TCRdb called clonotypes with MiXCR, one entry per CDR3 protein. The sample holds hundreds of thousands of distinct CDR3 sequences, 70% to 90% seen once.

The V gene is TRBV27, the J gene TRBJ2-5; TRBD2 is a possible D gene (7 bases). Sample: CD8+ T cells from PBMCs. This TCR derives from a human donor with multiple sclerosis. In DNA, the CDR3 is TGTGCCAGCAGCAAAGGGGGGCGGGGGTACCAAGAGACCCAGTACTTC. It is translated as CASSKGGRGYQETQYF.